A selection of T cell receptor beta chains follows, all from one sample in a study of blood T cell repertoires in COVID-19. Assay used: immunoSEQ multiplex PCR; TCRdb lists only in-frame clones, some missing. The top ten clones hold approximately 9.3% of a sample with approximately 330,000 clones, around 90% of them seen once. The sequencing sample was made of peripheral blood. These receptors were collected from a man aged 25 to 40 with COVID-19, enrolled during active disease. CDR3s include the opening cysteine and the closing phenylalanine or tryptophan. The D gene is left open where the match is weak. Size tells how often a clone was seen (once, few, many) or the class of an expanded clone, and some rows leave it out.

v_call	d_call	clone_size	j_call	cdr3_aa	cdr3_nt
TRBV4-1	NA	NA	TRBJ1-2	CASSSQGVNYGYTF	TGCGCCAGCAGCAGTCAGGGCGTTAACTACGGCTACACCTTC
TRBV24-1	NA	NA	TRBJ2-2	CATSGQDYTGELFF	TGTGCCACCAGTGGGCAGGATTACACCGGGGAGCTGTTTTTT
TRBV28	NA	NA	TRBJ1-4	CASSLGGAANEKLFF	TGTGCCAGCAGTTTAGGGGGGGCGGCTAATGAAAAACTGTTTTTT
TRBV6-6	TRBD1	NA	TRBJ1-3	CASSFAGGAGNTIYF	TGTGCCAGCAGTTTCGCAGGGGGCGCCGGAAACACCATATATTTT
TRBV15	TRBD2	NA	TRBJ2-3	CATSRGAGGPRVTQYF	TGTGCCACCAGCAGAGGTGCGGGGGGGCCCCGAGTTACGCAGTATTTT
TRBV9	NA	NA	TRBJ2-7	CASSEGQGYEQYF	TGTGCCAGCAGCGAGGGGCAGGGGTACGAGCAGTACTTC
TRBV12-3/TRBV12-4	NA	NA	TRBJ2-2	CAITVTNTGELFF	TGTGCCATAACGGTCACGAACACCGGGGAGCTGTTTTTT
TRBV11-2	NA	NA	TRBJ1-2	CASSLDPSSRGYTF	TGTGCCAGCAGCTTAGATCCGTCCTCACGGGGCTACACCTTC
TRBV7-9	TRBD2	few	TRBJ2-7	CASSLLASGTFSYEQYF	TGTGCCAGCAGCTTATTGGCTAGCGGGACCTTCTCCTACGAGCAGTACTTC
TRBV5-1	TRBD1	NA	TRBJ1-2	CASSATGDSYGYTF	TGCGCCAGCAGCGCCACAGGGGATTCCTATGGCTACACCTTC
TRBV5-6	TRBD1	few	TRBJ1-3	CASSLGQVLSGNTIYF	TGTGCCAGCAGTTTGGGACAGGTCCTCTCTGGAAACACCATATATTTT
TRBV5-1	NA	NA	TRBJ2-2	CASWQDRRTGELFF	TGCGCCAGCTGGCAGGACAGACGAACCGGGGAGCTGTTTTTT
TRBV7-2	NA	NA	TRBJ2-7	CASSLSGSTREQYF	TGTGCCAGCAGCTTAAGCGGCTCGACGAGGGAGCAGTACTTC
TRBV6-1	TRBD2	NA	TRBJ2-2	CASSDPGGRLFF	TGTGCCAGCAGTGATCCGGGGGGGAGGCTGTTTTTT
TRBV5-4	NA	NA	TRBJ1-6	CASSLDSDNSPLHF	TGTGCCAGCAGCCTGGACAGTGATAATTCACCCCTCCACTTT
TRBV27	TRBD1	NA	TRBJ2-7	CASSQGRTGFYEQYF	TGTGCCAGCAGTCAAGGCAGGACAGGTTTCTACGAGCAGTACTTC
TRBV18	TRBD1	NA	TRBJ2-7	CASSPGTDFYEQYF	TGTGCCAGCTCACCCGGGACAGATTTTTACGAGCAGTACTTC
TRBV18	NA	NA	TRBJ2-1	CASSPKLATYNEQFF	TGTGCCAGCTCACCGAAGCTAGCCACCTACAATGAGCAGTTCTTC
TRBV7-9	NA	NA	TRBJ1-1	CASSIQKLRDTEAFF	TGTGCCAGCAGTATTCAAAAACTGAGGGACACTGAAGCTTTCTTT
TRBV7-9	NA	NA	TRBJ2-2	CASSPPGGEGTGELFF	TGTGCCAGCAGCCCCCCGGGGGGCGAGGGCACCGGGGAGCTGTTTTTT
TRBV12-3/TRBV12-4	NA	once	TRBJ2-7	CASSPAYEQYF	TGTGCCAGCAGTCCAGCCTACGAGCAGTACTTC
TRBV7-2	NA	many	TRBJ1-2	CASSLQGSSNYGYTF	TGTGCCAGCAGTTTGCAGGGGAGTTCTAACTATGGCTACACCTTC
TRBV5-1	TRBD1	once	TRBJ1-1	CASSWDSEAFF	TGCGCCAGCAGCTGGGACAGTGAAGCTTTCTTT
TRBV7-9	NA	few	TRBJ1-5	CASSSQNNQPQHF	TGTGCCAGCAGCTCACAGAACAATCAGCCCCAGCATTTT
TRBV6-2/TRBV6-3	TRBD1	NA	TRBJ2-2	CASSYPIPGQGPTGELFF	TGTGCCAGCAGTTACCCAATCCCGGGACAGGGACCCACCGGGGAGCTGTTTTTT
TRBV18	NA	NA	TRBJ1-2	CASSPPDRYNYGYTF	TGTGCCAGCTCACCACCGGACAGATATAACTATGGCTACACCTTC
TRBV28	TRBD2	NA	TRBJ2-7	CASSLFPSSGLAGVGPYEQYF	TGTGCCAGCAGTTTATTTCCCTCTTCGGGACTAGCGGGAGTTGGGCCCTACGAGCAGTACTTC
TRBV6-5	NA	NA	TRBJ1-3	CASSYAWGAGNTIYF	TGTGCCAGCAGTTACGCCTGGGGAGCTGGAAACACCATATATTTT
TRBV9	TRBD1	once	TRBJ1-4	CASSPQGGRNEKLFF	TGTGCCAGCAGCCCTCAAGGGGGCCGTAATGAAAAACTGTTTTTT
TRBV28	NA	NA	TRBJ1-2	CASSLMEGGRYTF	TGTGCCAGCAGTTTAATGGAGGGGGGGCGTTACACCTTC
TRBV5-5	TRBD1	NA	TRBJ1-2	CASSYGTGTNYGYTF	TGTGCCAGCAGCTATGGGACAGGAACTAACTATGGCTACACCTTC
TRBV29-1	TRBD1	NA	TRBJ2-7	CSVQQGSAYEQYF	TGCAGCGTTCAACAGGGGTCTGCGTACGAGCAGTACTTC
TRBV9	NA	NA	TRBJ1-5	CASSVGLSSREPQHF	TGTGCCAGCAGCGTTGGACTATCCTCCCGGGAGCCCCAGCATTTT
TRBV19	NA	NA	TRBJ2-1	CASSIGGLTSSYNEQFF	TGTGCCAGTAGTATAGGGGGACTGACGAGCTCCTACAATGAGCAGTTCTTC
TRBV2	NA	NA	TRBJ1-2	CASSVAVLNYGYTF	TGTGCCAGCAGTGTGGCAGTCCTTAACTATGGCTACACCTTC
TRBV10-2	NA	NA	TRBJ1-4	CASSVVGNEKLFF	TGCGCCAGCAGTGTGGTCGGGAATGAAAAACTGTTTTTT
TRBV5-1	TRBD2	NA	TRBJ2-1	CASSLALAGGEQFF	TGCGCCAGCAGCTTGGCACTAGCGGGGGGTGAGCAGTTCTTC
TRBV4-1	NA	NA	TRBJ2-2	CASSQGEAGELFF	TGCGCCAGCAGCCAAGGAGAGGCCGGGGAGCTGTTTTTT
TRBV5-6	NA	NA	TRBJ1-3	CASSDQGSGNTIYF	TGTGCCAGCAGCGACCAGGGTTCCGGAAACACCATATATTTT
TRBV9	NA	NA	TRBJ2-3	CASSVLTVTDTQYF	TGTGCCAGCAGCGTGCTCACAGTCACAGATACGCAGTATTTT
TRBV3-1/TRBV3-2	NA	NA	TRBJ1-2	CASSQGRGAYYGYTF	TGTGCCAGCAGCCAAGGGCGCGGGGCTTACTATGGCTACACCTTC
TRBV20-1	NA	NA	TRBJ1-4	CSVQLQEKLFF	TGCAGTGTTCAGTTGCAAGAAAAACTGTTTTTT
TRBV24-1	TRBD1	NA	TRBJ2-4	CATSDATGPISAKNIQYF	TGTGCCACCAGTGACGCGACAGGGCCGATATCAGCCAAAAACATTCAGTACTTC
TRBV2	NA	NA	TRBJ1-2	CASRDFSNYGYTF	TGTGCCAGCAGGGACTTCTCTAACTATGGCTACACCTTC
TRBV7-9	TRBD1	NA	TRBJ2-5	CASSFEPGQGSETQYF	TGTGCCAGCAGCTTTGAACCGGGACAGGGGTCGGAGACCCAGTACTTC
TRBV10-3	NA	NA	TRBJ1-6	CAISGRDNSPLHF	TGTGCCATCAGTGGACGGGATAATTCACCCCTCCACTTT
TRBV13	TRBD1	NA	TRBJ2-7	CASSLYGDSLYEQYF	TGTGCCAGCAGCTTATACGGGGACAGCCTCTACGAGCAGTACTTC
TRBV7-9	NA	NA	TRBJ1-2	CASSIRGGTNYGYTF	TGTGCCAGCAGCATAAGAGGAGGAACTAACTATGGCTACACCTTC
TRBV19	NA	NA	TRBJ2-7	CASSIDGLYEQYF	TGTGCCAGTAGTATAGACGGACTCTACGAGCAGTACTTC
TRBV5-1	TRBD2	NA	TRBJ2-1	CASSLGPSGEQFF	TGCGCCAGCAGCTTGGGTCCTAGCGGTGAGCAGTTCTTC
TRBV11-2	TRBD2	NA	TRBJ2-1	CASSTTGTRGYNEQFF	TGTGCCAGCAGCACCACCGGGACTAGGGGATACAATGAGCAGTTCTTC
TRBV18	TRBD1	NA	TRBJ2-1	CASSPTTGVGEQFF	TGTGCCAGCTCACCAACTACAGGGGTGGGTGAGCAGTTCTTC
TRBV7-2	TRBD1	NA	TRBJ2-3	CASSLVAVRQGMIDTQYF	TGTGCCAGCAGCTTAGTTGCCGTGAGACAGGGTATGATAGATACGCAGTATTTT
TRBV11-2	NA	NA	TRBJ1-1	CASSRGGAGNTEAFF	TGTGCCAGCAGCCGAGGGGGGGCAGGAAACACTGAAGCTTTCTTT
TRBV7-6	TRBD2	NA	TRBJ2-5	CASSLRVASGSTEETQYF	TGTGCCAGCAGTCTTCGGGTGGCTAGCGGGAGTACGGAAGAGACCCAGTACTTC